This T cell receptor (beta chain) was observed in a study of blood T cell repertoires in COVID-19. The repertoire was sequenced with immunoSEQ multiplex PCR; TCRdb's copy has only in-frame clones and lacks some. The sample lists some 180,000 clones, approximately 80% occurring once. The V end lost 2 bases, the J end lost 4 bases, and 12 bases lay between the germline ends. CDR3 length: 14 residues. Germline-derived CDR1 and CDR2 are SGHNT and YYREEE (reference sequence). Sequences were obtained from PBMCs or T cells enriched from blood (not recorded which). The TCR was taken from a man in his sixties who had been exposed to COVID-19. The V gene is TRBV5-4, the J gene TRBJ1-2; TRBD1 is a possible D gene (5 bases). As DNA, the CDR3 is TGTGCCAGCAGCTTCGGGGGACGGAGCTATGGCTACACCTTC. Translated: CASSFGGRSYGYTF.